This is a list of T cell receptor beta chains from one sample in a study of CD8 T cells in ankylosing spondylitis. TCRdb analysed the 5' RACE reads with MiXCR anew, one entry per CDR3 protein. The data contain roughly 230,000 distinct CDR3 sequences, approximately 8% of them singletons. The sequenced sample was blood, either unsorted or a sorted T cell fraction (not recorded which). The receptors were gathered from a female donor with ankylosing spondylitis or in good health (not recorded which). Both conserved end residues are part of each CDR3. D genes are given only for firm matches. Part of the rows lack a size; the others show once, few, many or a class for expanded clones.

V gene	J gene	clone size	D gene	CDR3 length	CDR3 protein	CDR3 DNA
TRBV5-4	TRBJ2-7	many	TRBD2	15	CASSLRLAGVYEQYF	TGTGCCAGCAGCTTGCGACTAGCGGGAGTCTACGAGCAGTACTTC
TRBV7-2	TRBJ2-7	few	TRBD2	12	CASSRGGGEQYF	TGTGCCAGCAGCCGTGGGGGGGGAGAGCAGTACTTC
TRBV7-2	TRBJ1-1	NA	NA	14	CVSSLGQGSTEAFF	TGTGTCAGCAGCTTAGGCCAGGGAAGCACTGAAGCTTTCTTT
TRBV24-1	TRBJ2-4	many	NA	15	CATSLQGHQVDIQYF	TGTGCCACCAGCCTACAGGGCCACCAGGTGGACATTCAGTACTTC
TRBV24-1	TRBJ2-2	NA	TRBD2	15	CATSDRTSGAGELFF	TGTGCCACCAGTGACAGGACTAGCGGTGCCGGGGAGCTGTTTTTT
TRBV20-1	TRBJ2-5	many	TRBD2	13	CSATSGSQETQYF	TGCAGTGCTACTAGCGGAAGTCAAGAGACCCAGTACTTC
TRBV5-1	TRBJ2-2	many	TRBD2	13	CATGNSGTGELFF	TGCGCCACAGGGAATAGCGGGACCGGGGAGCTGTTTTTT
TRBV12-3/TRBV12-4	TRBJ1-1	many	NA	13	CASSLPGPSEAFF	TGTGCCAGCAGTTTACCAGGGCCCAGTGAAGCTTTCTTT
TRBV6-5	TRBJ1-1	many	NA	15	CASSYDTVGNTEAFF	TGTGCCAGCAGTTACGACACCGTGGGAAACACTGAAGCTTTCTTT
TRBV2	TRBJ2-7	many	NA	13	CASKQTLDYEQYF	TGTGCCAGCAAACAGACTTTGGACTACGAGCAGTACTTC
TRBV28	TRBJ2-3	many	NA	13	CASGTGPSYTQYF	TGTGCCAGCGGAACCGGGCCGTCGTATACGCAGTATTTT
TRBV20-1	TRBJ2-7	many	NA	13	CSPHPSLSYEQYF	TGCAGCCCACACCCCTCCCTCTCCTACGAGCAGTACTTC
TRBV5-1	TRBJ2-2	many	NA	16	CASSLGTIANTGELFF	TGCGCCAGCAGCTTGGGGACGATCGCGAACACCGGGGAGCTGTTTTTT
TRBV4-3	TRBJ2-7	many	NA	13	CASSQALFSEQYF	TGCGCCAGCAGCCAAGCGCTATTTAGCGAGCAGTACTTC
TRBV7-9	TRBJ2-5	many	TRBD2	15	CASSPLGLAEETQYF	TGTGCCAGCAGCCCCCTGGGACTAGCGGAAGAGACCCAGTACTTC
TRBV11-1	TRBJ2-7	many	TRBD1	14	CASSPLQGATEQYF	TGTGCCAGCAGCCCGCTCCAGGGGGCAACAGAGCAGTACTTC
TRBV4-3	TRBJ2-1	few	NA	16	CASSQGRSLEDNEQFF	TGCGCCAGCAGCCAAGGAAGGTCTCTAGAGGACAATGAGCAGTTCTTC
TRBV5-1	TRBJ1-1	many	NA	14	CASRGDPANTEAFF	TGCGCCAGCAGGGGGGACCCCGCGAACACTGAAGCTTTCTTT
TRBV5-1	TRBJ2-7	NA	NA	13	CASSLLAAYEQYF	TGCGCCAGCAGCTTGCTGGCAGCTTACGAGCAGTACTTC
TRBV6-1	TRBJ1-2	many	NA	12	CASKTGGYGYTF	TGTGCCAGCAAGACGGGCGGCTATGGCTACACCTTC
TRBV12-3/TRBV12-4	TRBJ2-5	many	NA	12	CASSFPEETQYF	TGTGCCAGCAGTTTCCCCGAAGAGACCCAGTACTTC
TRBV5-6	TRBJ2-4	NA	NA	15	CASSFPGRDKNIQYF	TGTGCCAGCAGCTTCCCGGGGCGGGACAAAAACATTCAGTACTTC
TRBV20-1	TRBJ2-7	many	NA	12	CSARASSREQYF	TGCAGTGCTAGAGCTAGCTCTCGAGAGCAGTACTTC
TRBV9	TRBJ1-4	many	NA	14	CASSVPGMGEKLFF	TGTGCCAGCAGCGTCCCGGGGATGGGTGAAAAACTGTTTTTT
TRBV5-1	TRBJ2-1	many	NA	14	CASSLDDGGDEQFF	TGCGCCAGCAGCTTGGACGATGGGGGCGATGAGCAGTTCTTC
TRBV6-5	TRBJ1-1	many	NA	13	CASSYDQNTEAFF	TGTGCCAGCAGTTACGACCAGAACACTGAAGCTTTCTTT
TRBV27	TRBJ2-1	many	TRBD2	14	CASSLAGERNEQFF	TGTGCCAGCAGTCTAGCGGGAGAGAGGAATGAGCAGTTCTTC
TRBV6-2/TRBV6-3	TRBJ1-2	many	TRBD1	14	CASSSGTGDYGYTF	TGTGCCAGCAGTTCCGGGACAGGGGATTATGGCTACACCTTC
TRBV15	TRBJ2-2	many	NA	17	CATSRGARATNTGELFF	TGTGCCACCAGCAGAGGCGCTCGGGCAACGAACACCGGGGAGCTGTTTTTT
TRBV5-1	TRBJ2-2	many	NA	19	CASSLGVIGRGRNTGELFF	TGCGCCAGCAGCTTGGGTGTAATCGGGCGGGGTCGAAACACCGGGGAGCTGTTTTTT
TRBV11-2	TRBJ2-7	NA	NA	13	CASSLDMGYEQYF	TGTGCCAGCAGCTTAGACATGGGCTACGAGCAGTACTTC
TRBV2	TRBJ2-3	many	TRBD2	13	CASSPGGSDTQYF	TGTGCCAGCAGCCCGGGAGGGTCAGATACGCAGTATTTT
TRBV9	TRBJ2-1	many	TRBD2	16	CASSGYGTSGSNEQFF	TGTGCCAGCAGCGGGTATGGGACTAGCGGGAGTAATGAGCAGTTCTTC
TRBV4-3	TRBJ2-7	NA	TRBD2	16	CASSQRGASGIYEQYF	TGCGCCAGCAGCCAAAGGGGGGCTAGCGGGATCTACGAGCAGTACTTC
TRBV9	TRBJ2-1	many	TRBD2	14	CASSLSRTSGEQFF	TGTGCCAGCAGCTTAAGCAGGACTAGCGGTGAGCAGTTCTTC
TRBV24-1	TRBJ2-1	many	TRBD2	16	CATSDPIQTSTNEQFF	TGTGCCACCAGTGATCCAATTCAGACTAGCACCAATGAGCAGTTCTTC
TRBV4-3	TRBJ2-2	many	TRBD2	18	CASSRRTSGRTGTGELFF	TGCGCCAGCAGCCGCCGGACTAGCGGGAGGACGGGCACCGGGGAGCTGTTTTTT